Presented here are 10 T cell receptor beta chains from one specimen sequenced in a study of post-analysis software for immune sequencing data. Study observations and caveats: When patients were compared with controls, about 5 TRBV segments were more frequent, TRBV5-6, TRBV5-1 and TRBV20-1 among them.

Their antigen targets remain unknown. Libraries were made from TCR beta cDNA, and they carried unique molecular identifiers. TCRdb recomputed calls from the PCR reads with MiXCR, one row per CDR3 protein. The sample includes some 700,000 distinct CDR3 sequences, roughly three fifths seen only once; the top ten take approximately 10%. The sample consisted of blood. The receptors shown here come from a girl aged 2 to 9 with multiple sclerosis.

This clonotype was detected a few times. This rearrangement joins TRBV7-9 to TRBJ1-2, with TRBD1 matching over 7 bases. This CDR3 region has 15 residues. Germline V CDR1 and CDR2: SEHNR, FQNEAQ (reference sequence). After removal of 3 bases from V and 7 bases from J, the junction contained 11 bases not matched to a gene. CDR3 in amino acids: CASSLGDSPSGGYTF. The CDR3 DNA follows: TGTGCCAGCAGCTTGGGGGACAGCCCCTCGGGTGGCTACACCTTC. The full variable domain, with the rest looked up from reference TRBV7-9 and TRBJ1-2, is DTGVSQNPRHKITKRGQNVTFRCDPISEHNRLYWYRQTLGQGPEFLTYFQNEAQLEKSRLLSDRFSAERPKGSFSTLEIQRTEQGDSAMYLCASSLGDSPSGGYTFGSGTRLTVV.

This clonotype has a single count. CDR3 DNA: TGCGCCAGCAGCTTGGAAGGGCCCTACGGGCAGTACTTC. Translated, it gives CASSLEGPYGQYF. The gene calls are TRBV5-1 and TRBJ2-4; D is undetermined. V was pared by 0 bases and J by 13 bases, with 14 bases between. The CDR3 has 13 amino acids. In germline, CDR1 is SGHRS, CDR2 YFSETQ.

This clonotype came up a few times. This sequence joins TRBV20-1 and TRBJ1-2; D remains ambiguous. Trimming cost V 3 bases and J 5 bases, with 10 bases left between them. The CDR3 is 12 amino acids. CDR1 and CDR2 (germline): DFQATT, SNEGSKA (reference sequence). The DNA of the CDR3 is TGCAGTGCTAGTGCCCCGTCGTATGGCTACACCTTC. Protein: CSASAPSYGYTF.

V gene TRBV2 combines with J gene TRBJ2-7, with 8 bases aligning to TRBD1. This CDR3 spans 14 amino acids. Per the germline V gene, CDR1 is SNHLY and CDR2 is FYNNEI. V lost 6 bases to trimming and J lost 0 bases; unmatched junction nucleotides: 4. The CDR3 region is CASRGQVTSYEQYF. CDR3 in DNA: TGTGCCAGCAGGGGACAGGTGACCTCCTACGAGCAGTACTTC.

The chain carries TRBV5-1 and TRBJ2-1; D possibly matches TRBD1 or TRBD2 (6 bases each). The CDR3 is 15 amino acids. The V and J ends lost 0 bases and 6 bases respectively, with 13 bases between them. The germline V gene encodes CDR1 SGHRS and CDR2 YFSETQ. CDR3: CASSLVTWGANEQFF. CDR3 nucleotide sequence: TGCGCCAGCAGCTTGGTCACCTGGGGGGCCAATGAGCAGTTCTTC. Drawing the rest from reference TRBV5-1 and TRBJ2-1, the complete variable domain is KAGVTQTPRYLIKTRGQQVTLSCSPISGHRSVSWYQQTPGQGLQFLFEYFSETQRNKGNFPGRFSGRQFSNSRSEMNVSTLELGDSALYLCASSLVTWGANEQFFGPGTRLTVL.

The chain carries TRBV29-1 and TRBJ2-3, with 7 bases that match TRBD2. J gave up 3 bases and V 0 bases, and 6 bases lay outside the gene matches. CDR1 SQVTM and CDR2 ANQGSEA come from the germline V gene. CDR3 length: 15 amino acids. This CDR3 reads CSVEERGDSTDTQYF. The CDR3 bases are TGCAGCGTTGAAGAACGGGGGGACTCGACAGATACGCAGTATTTT.

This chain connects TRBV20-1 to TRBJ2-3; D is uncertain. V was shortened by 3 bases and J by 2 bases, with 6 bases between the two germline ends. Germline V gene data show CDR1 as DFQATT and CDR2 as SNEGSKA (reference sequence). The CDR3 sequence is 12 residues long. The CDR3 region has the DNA TGCAGTGCTAGCCCTTACACAGATACGCAGTATTTT. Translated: CSASPYTDTQYF.

The CDR3 sequence is CSVEAVWGQGAHNEQFF. The DNA of the CDR3 is TGCAGCGTTGAAGCAGTTTGGGGGCAGGGGGCCCACAATGAGCAGTTCTTC. V gene TRBV29-1 combines with J gene TRBJ2-1; 8 nucleotides line up with TRBD1. Germline V lookup: CDR1 SQVTM, CDR2 ANQGSEA. J gave up 5 bases and V 1 base, and 13 bases lay outside the gene matches. The CDR3 length is 17 residues.

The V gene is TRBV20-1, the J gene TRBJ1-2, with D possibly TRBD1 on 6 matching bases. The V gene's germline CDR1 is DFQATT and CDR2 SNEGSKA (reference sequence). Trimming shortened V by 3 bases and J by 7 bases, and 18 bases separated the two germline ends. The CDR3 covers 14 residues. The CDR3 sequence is CSASYRALRGGYTF. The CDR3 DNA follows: TGCAGTGCTAGTTACAGGGCCCTTCGGGGTGGCTACACCTTC.

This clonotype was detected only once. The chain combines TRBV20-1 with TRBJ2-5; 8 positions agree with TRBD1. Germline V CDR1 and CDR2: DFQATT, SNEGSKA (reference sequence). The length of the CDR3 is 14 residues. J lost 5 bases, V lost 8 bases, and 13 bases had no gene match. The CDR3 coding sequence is TGCAGTACCCAGGGGGCTAGTGTTGGGGAGACCCAGTACTTC. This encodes CSTQGASVGETQYF.